One sample yielded the 15 T cell receptor beta chains listed below, sequenced in a study of T cell responses to AZD1222 COVID-19 vaccine. Sequenced by immunoSEQ multiplex PCR; TCRdb stores in-frame clones only, minus some. The sample has some 150,000 clones, around nine tenths seen once. This specimen was peripheral blood, taken 28 days after the second AZD1222 dose. The receptors derive from an adult who received the AZD1222 COVID-19 vaccine.

This chain links TRBV9 with TRBJ2-5, with TRBD2 matching 8 bases. The junction had 11 bases not matched to a gene; V was cut back by 0 bases and J by 4 bases. The CDR3 runs 17 residues. The germline CDR1 and CDR2 sequences are SGDLS and YYNGEE. The CDR3 is CASSVDTGGRQGETQYF. The CDR3 DNA reads TGTGCCAGCAGCGTAGACACGGGGGGGCGTCAGGGAGAGACCCAGTACTTC.

This clone has just a few counts. The chain links TRBV6-5 to TRBJ2-2, with 11 bases identical to TRBD2. CDR3 size: 15 residues. V trimming: 8 bases; J trimming: 6 bases; junction bases outside the gene matches: 8. Per the germline V gene, CDR1 is MNHEY and CDR2 is SVGAGI. CDR3 coding DNA: TGTGCCAGCGAGGAACTAGCGGGAGTTTCCGGGGAGCTGTTTTTT. It translates to CASEELAGVSGELFF.

This chain uses TRBV5-4 with TRBJ2-3; 11 bases fit TRBD2. V trimming: 3 bases; J trimming: 4 bases; junction bases outside the gene matches: 7. Germline lookup yields CDR1 SGHNT and CDR2 YYREEE (reference sequence). This CDR3 has 16 amino acids. The CDR3 DNA sequence: TGTGCCAGCAGCTACACTAGCGGGAGTTTCTCAGATACGCAGTATTTT. This encodes CASSYTSGSFSDTQYF.

The chain uses TRBV5-4 and TRBJ2-2; the match to TRBD1 covers 9 bases. The V gene's germline CDR1 is SGHNT and CDR2 YYREEE (reference sequence). With 3 bases clipped from V and 8 bases from J, the junction kept 14 bases outside the gene matches. The CDR3 totals 17 residues. The CDR3 here is CASSSDRGRLTLGELFF. DNA for the CDR3: TGTGCCAGCAGCTCGGACAGGGGCCGACTCACCTTGGGGGAGCTGTTTTTT.

The chain links TRBV19 to TRBJ1-2, with 7 bases fitting TRBD1. The trim removed 10 bases at V and 3 bases at J, leaving 8 bases unmatched. The CDR3 runs 13 residues. The germline CDR1 and CDR2 sequences are LNHDA and SQIVND (reference sequence). Written as DNA, the CDR3 is TGTGCCACTAAGCCAGGGGGTTACTATGGCTACACCTTC. Residues: CATKPGGYYGYTF.

The chain is built from TRBV4-1 and TRBJ1-3; 9 bases are a match to TRBD1. J lost 9 bases, V lost 4 bases, and 7 bases had no gene match. CDR1 and CDR2 from the germline V gene are MGHRA and YSYEKL. The CDR3 is 14 amino acids. CDR3 coding DNA: TGCGCCAGCAGCCCCGGGACAGGGACGGTCACCATATATTTT. Its translation is CASSPGTGTVTIYF.

The V call is TRBV10-2, the J call TRBJ2-7, with TRBD1 as a possible D gene (5 bases). V was trimmed by 3 bases and J by 5 bases, leaving 14 bases between them. There are 14 residues in the CDR3. Germline lookup yields CDR1 WSHSY and CDR2 SAAADI. The CDR3 here is CASSDGGRANEQYF. The CDR3 coding sequence is TGCGCCAGCAGTGATGGTGGCAGGGCTAACGAGCAGTACTTC.

The V call is TRBV27, the J call TRBJ1-2; D may be TRBD1 (6 bases). Germline lookup yields CDR1 MNHEY and CDR2 SMNVEV (reference sequence). The V end lost 4 bases, the J end lost 8 bases, and 14 bases lay between the germline ends. The CDR3 is made up of 13 amino acids. The CDR3 nucleotides are TGTGCCAGCAGTTCGCCCGCAGGGGTAGGCTACACCTTC. Its translation is CASSSPAGVGYTF.

The genes are TRBV3-1 (or the pseudogene TRBV3-2) and TRBJ1-6; D is undetermined. V lost 4 bases, J lost 6 bases, and 10 bases lay in between. The CDR3 length is 14 residues. Per the germline V gene, CDR1 is LGHDT and CDR2 is YNNKEL (reference sequence). The CDR3 spells CASSPRNGNSPLHF. CDR3 sequence (DNA): TGTGCCAGCAGCCCCAGGAACGGTAATTCACCCCTCCACTTT.

The genes are TRBV10-3 and TRBJ2-7; the match to TRBD1 covers 9 bases. This CDR3 is built from 14 residues. V shed 7 bases and J 0 bases; nucleotides not matched to a gene: 4. The germline V gene has CDR1 ENHRY and CDR2 SYGVKD. CDR3 sequence (DNA): TGTGCCATCACCGGACAGGGGTCCTCCTACGAGCAGTACTTC. Translated: CAITGQGSSYEQYF.

Only a few counts were recorded for this clone. The rearrangement links TRBV18 to TRBJ1-6; D remains unclear. The germline V and J ends were trimmed by 6 bases and 11 bases, with 23 bases remaining between them. The CDR3 totals 16 residues. Germline values: CDR1 KGHSH, CDR2 LQKENI. As DNA, the CDR3 is TGTGCCAGCTCTCCCTCTTTGCTGGGGTCTATAACACCCCTCCACTTT. Translation gives CASSPSLLGSITPLHF. The full variable domain, in which reference TRBV18 and TRBJ1-6 provide the parts outside the CDR3, is NAGVMQNPRHLVRRRGQEARLRCSPMKGHSHVYWYRQLPEEGLKFMVYLQKENIIDESGMPKERFSAEFPKEGPSILRIQQVVRGDSAAYFCASSPSLLGSITPLHFGNGTRLTVT.

The CDR3 loop is CASSQSGAKNTEAFF. CDR3 in DNA: TGTGCCAGCAGCCAATCGGGGGCTAAGAACACTGAAGCTTTCTTT. V gene TRBV16 combines with J gene TRBJ1-1, with D perhaps TRBD1 (6 bases). The CDR3 is 15 residues long. CDR1 and CDR2 (germline): KGHSY, FQNENV. V shed 0 bases and J shed 1 base, with 9 bases lying between them.

The chain recombines TRBV5-6 with TRBJ1-2; the D is unclear. In germline, CDR1 is SGHDT, CDR2 YYEEEE. The CDR3 length is 12 residues. Trimming cost V 3 bases and J 9 bases, with 12 bases left between them. The CDR3 reads CASSSGGRSYTF. CDR3 nucleotide sequence: TGTGCCAGCAGCTCAGGTGGCCGGAGCTACACCTTC.

This clone was seen just once. The chain recombines TRBV28 with TRBJ1-1; 7 positions match TRBD1. Looked up from germline, CDR1 is MDHEN and CDR2 is SYDVKM. CDR3 length: 11 amino acids. This CDR3 reads CATGTNTEAFF. The CDR3 nucleotides are TGTGCGACAGGGACCAACACTGAAGCTTTCTTT.

This rearrangement joins TRBV7-6 to TRBJ1-3; TRBD1 matches 7 bases. Per germline, CDR1 SGHVS and CDR2 FNYEAQ. CDR3 size: 15 residues. Unmatched junction bases numbered 8, after V lost 0 bases and J lost 9 bases. DNA for the CDR3: TGTGCCAGCAGCTTAGCTTCGACAGGGCAGTCCACCATATATTTT. It specifies CASSLASTGQSTIYF.